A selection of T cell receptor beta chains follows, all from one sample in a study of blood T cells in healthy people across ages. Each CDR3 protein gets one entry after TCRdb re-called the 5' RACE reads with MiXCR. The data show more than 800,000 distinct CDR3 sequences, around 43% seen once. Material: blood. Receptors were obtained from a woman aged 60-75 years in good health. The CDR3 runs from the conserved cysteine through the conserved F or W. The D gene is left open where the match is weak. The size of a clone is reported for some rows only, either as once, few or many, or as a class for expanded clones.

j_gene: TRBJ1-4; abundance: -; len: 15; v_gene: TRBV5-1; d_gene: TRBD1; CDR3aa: CASSLRGQSNEKLFF; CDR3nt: TGCGCCAGCAGCCTGAGGGGGCAATCTAATGAAAAACTGTTTTTT
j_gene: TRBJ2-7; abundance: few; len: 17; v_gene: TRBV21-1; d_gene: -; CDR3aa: CASSRRLAGGPTYEQYF; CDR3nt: TGTGCCAGCAGCCGACGACTAGCGGGAGGACCTACCTACGAGCAGTACTTC
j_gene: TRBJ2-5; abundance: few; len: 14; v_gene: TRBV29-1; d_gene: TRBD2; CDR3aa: CSVWPGLASETQYF; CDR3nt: TGCAGCGTGTGGCCGGGACTAGCTTCGGAGACCCAGTACTTC
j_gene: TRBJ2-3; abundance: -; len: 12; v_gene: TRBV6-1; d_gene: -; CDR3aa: CASSGFTDTQYF; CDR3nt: TGTGCCAGCAGTGGATTCACAGATACGCAGTATTTT
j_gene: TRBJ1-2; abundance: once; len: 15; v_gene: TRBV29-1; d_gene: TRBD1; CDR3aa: CSVEAAGTGLYGYTF; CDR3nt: TGCAGCGTTGAGGCAGCCGGGACAGGGCTCTATGGCTACACCTTC
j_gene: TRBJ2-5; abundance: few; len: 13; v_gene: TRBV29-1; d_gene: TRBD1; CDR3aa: CSVEGTADWTQYF; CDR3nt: TGCAGCGTCGAAGGGACAGCTGATTGGACCCAGTACTTC
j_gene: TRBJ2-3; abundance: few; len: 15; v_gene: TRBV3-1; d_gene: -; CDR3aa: CASSRSRQFADTQYF; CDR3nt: TGTGCCAGCAGCCGTAGCCGTCAGTTCGCAGATACGCAGTATTTT
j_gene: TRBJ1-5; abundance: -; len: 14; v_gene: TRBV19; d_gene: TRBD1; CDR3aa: CASSIRDRNQPQHF; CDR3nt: TGTGCCAGTAGTATCCGGGACAGAAATCAGCCCCAGCATTTT
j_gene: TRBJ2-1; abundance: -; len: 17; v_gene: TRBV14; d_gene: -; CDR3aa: CASSHAIKSTGYNEQFF; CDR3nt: TGTGCCAGCAGCCACGCAATCAAGAGTACCGGCTACAATGAGCAGTTCTTC
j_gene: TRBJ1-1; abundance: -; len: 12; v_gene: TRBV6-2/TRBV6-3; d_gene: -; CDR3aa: CASSYAAAEAFF; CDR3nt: TGTGCCAGCAGTTACGCGGCCGCTGAAGCTTTCTTT
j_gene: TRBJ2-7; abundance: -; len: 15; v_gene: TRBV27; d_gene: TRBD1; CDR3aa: CASSLYRDSSYEQYF; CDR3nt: TGTGCCAGCAGTCTATACCGGGACAGCTCCTACGAGCAGTACTTC
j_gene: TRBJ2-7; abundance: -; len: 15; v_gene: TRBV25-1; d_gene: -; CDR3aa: CASSEVGTHRYEQYF; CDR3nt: TGTGCCAGCAGTGAAGTTGGGACACACCGATACGAGCAGTACTTC
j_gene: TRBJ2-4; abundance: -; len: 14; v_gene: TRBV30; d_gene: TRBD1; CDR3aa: CAWSVGRGRNIQYF; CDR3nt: TGTGCCTGGAGTGTGGGCAGGGGGCGGAACATTCAGTACTTC
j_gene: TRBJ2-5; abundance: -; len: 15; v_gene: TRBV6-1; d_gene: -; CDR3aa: CASSSAQGWKETQYF; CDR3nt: TGTGCCAGCAGTTCTGCGCAGGGGTGGAAAGAGACCCAGTACTTC
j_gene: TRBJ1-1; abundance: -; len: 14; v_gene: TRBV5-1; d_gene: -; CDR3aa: CASSLEQGPTEAFF; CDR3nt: TGCGCCAGCAGCTTGGAACAGGGACCCACTGAAGCTTTCTTT
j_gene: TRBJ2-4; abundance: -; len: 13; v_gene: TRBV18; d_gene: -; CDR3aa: CASALQGLNIQYF; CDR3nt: TGTGCCAGCGCACTTCAGGGGTTGAACATTCAGTACTTC
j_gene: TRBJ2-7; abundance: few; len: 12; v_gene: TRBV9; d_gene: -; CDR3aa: CASSVALGEQYF; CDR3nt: TGTGCCAGCAGCGTAGCTTTAGGGGAGCAGTACTTC
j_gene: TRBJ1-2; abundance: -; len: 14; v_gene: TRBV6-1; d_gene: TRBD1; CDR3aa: CASNDRGWSYGYTF; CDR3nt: TGTGCCAGCAATGACAGGGGATGGAGCTATGGCTACACCTTC
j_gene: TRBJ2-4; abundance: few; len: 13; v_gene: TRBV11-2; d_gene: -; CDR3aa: CASSLGRRNIQYF; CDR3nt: TGTGCCAGCAGCTTGGGTCGGAGGAACATTCAGTACTTC
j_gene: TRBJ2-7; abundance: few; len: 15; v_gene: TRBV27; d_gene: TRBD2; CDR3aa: CASSYGGGQIHEQYF; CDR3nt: TGTGCCAGCAGTTACGGGGGAGGGCAGATCCACGAGCAGTACTTC
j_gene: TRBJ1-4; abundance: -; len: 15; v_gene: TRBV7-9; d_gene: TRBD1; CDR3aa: CASSDTGATNEKLFF; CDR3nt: TGTGCCAGCAGCGACACAGGGGCAACTAATGAAAAACTGTTTTTT
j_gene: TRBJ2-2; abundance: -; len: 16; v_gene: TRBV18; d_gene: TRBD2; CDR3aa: CASSLRSGGNTGELFF; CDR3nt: TGTGCCAGCTCACTGAGGAGCGGGGGGAACACCGGGGAGCTGTTTTTT
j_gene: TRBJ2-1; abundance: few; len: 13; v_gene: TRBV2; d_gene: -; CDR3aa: CASSERTTDEQFF; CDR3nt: TGTGCCAGCAGTGAGAGGACAACCGATGAGCAGTTCTTC
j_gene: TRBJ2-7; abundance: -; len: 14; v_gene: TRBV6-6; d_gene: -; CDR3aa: CASSLRGKGNEQYF; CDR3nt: TGTGCCAGCAGTTTGCGAGGGAAGGGAAACGAGCAGTACTTC
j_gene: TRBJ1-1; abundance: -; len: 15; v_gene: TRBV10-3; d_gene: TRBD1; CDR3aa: CAIRDQGQGKTEAFF; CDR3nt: TGTGCCATCAGAGACCAGGGACAGGGGAAAACTGAAGCTTTCTTT
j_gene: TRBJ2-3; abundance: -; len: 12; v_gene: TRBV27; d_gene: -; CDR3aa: CASGLVTDTQYF; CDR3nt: TGTGCCTCCGGTCTAGTCACAGATACGCAGTATTTT
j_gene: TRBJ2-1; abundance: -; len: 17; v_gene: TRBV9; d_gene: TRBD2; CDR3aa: CASSVVGLAGNFNEQFF; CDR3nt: TGTGCCAGCAGCGTAGTAGGACTAGCGGGGAACTTCAATGAGCAGTTCTTC
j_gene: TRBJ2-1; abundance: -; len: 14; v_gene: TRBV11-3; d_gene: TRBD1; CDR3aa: CASSLEGQGYEQFF; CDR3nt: TGTGCCAGCAGCTTAGAGGGACAGGGCTATGAGCAGTTCTTC
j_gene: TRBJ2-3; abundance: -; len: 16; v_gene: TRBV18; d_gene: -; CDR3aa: CASSAGILAKHSHRYF; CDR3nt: TGTGCCAGCTCAGCCGGAATACTAGCCAAACACAGCCATAGGTATTTT
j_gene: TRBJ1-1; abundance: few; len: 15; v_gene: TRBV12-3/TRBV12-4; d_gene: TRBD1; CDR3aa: CASSSPTGKNTEAFF; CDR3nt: TGTGCCAGCAGTTCACCGACAGGGAAAAACACTGAAGCTTTCTTT
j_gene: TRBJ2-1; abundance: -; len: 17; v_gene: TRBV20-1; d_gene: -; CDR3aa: CSARDPNSARRTNEQFF; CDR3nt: TGCAGTGCTAGAGATCCGAACTCAGCAAGACGAACTAATGAGCAGTTCTTC
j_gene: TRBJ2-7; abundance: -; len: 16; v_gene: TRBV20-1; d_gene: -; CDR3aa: CSARPPLALSSYEQYF; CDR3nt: TGCAGTGCTAGACCCCCGCTAGCGCTTAGTTCCTACGAGCAGTACTTC
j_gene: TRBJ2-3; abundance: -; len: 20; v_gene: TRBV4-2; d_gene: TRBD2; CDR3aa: CASSPGVLAGGLTSTGTQYF; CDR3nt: TGTGCCAGCAGCCCAGGGGTCCTAGCGGGAGGCCTAACTAGCACAGGTACGCAGTATTTT
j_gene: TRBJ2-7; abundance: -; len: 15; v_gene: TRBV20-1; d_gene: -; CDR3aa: CSATPAKTVTYGQYF; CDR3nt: TGCAGTGCTACCCCGGCCAAAACAGTAACCTACGGGCAGTACTTC
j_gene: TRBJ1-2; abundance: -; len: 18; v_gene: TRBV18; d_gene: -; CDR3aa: CASSPLNPIGRGDYGYTF; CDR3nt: TGTGCCAGCTCACCGCTAAATCCCATCGGGAGGGGAGACTATGGCTACACCTTC
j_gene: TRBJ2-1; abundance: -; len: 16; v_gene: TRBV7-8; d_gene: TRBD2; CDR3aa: CASSLAPGLGYNEQFF; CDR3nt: TGTGCCAGCAGCTTAGCACCGGGACTAGGGTACAATGAGCAGTTCTTC
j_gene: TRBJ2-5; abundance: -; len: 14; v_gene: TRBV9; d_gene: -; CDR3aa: CASSVEGRDDEQYF; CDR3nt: TGTGCCAGCAGCGTAGAGGGCAGGGACGATGAGCAGTACTTC
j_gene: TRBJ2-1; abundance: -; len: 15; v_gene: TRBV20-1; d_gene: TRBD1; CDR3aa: CSASDRDRLYNEQFF; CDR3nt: TGCAGTGCCAGCGACCGGGACAGGCTCTACAATGAGCAGTTCTTC
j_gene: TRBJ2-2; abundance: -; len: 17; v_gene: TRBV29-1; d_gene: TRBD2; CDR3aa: CSVEGLAGESNTGELFF; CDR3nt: TGCAGCGTTGAAGGGCTAGCGGGAGAGTCGAACACCGGGGAGCTGTTTTTT
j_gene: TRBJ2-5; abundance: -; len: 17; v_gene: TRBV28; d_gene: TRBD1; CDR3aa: CASSFMRGQGGQETQYF; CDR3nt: TGTGCCAGCAGTTTCATGCGGGGACAGGGGGGCCAAGAGACCCAGTACTTC
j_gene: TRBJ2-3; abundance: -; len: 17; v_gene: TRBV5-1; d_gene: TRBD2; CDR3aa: CASSSALSGSGADTQYF; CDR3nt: TGCGCCAGCAGCTCGGCTCTTAGCGGGAGCGGCGCAGATACGCAGTATTTT
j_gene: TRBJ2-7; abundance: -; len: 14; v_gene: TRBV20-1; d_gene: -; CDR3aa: CSARYRLPAYEQYF; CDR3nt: TGCAGTGCTAGATACCGACTACCAGCCTACGAGCAGTACTTC
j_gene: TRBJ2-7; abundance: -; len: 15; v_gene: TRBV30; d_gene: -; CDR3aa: CAWRLRGAGSYEQYF; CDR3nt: TGTGCCTGGAGGCTCCGGGGGGCAGGCTCCTACGAGCAGTACTTC
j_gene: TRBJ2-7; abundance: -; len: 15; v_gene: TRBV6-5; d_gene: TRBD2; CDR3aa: CASSLAGAQIYEQYF; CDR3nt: TGTGCCAGCAGCTTAGCGGGGGCCCAGATCTACGAGCAGTACTTC
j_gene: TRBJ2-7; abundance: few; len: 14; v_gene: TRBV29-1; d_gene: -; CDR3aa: CSVTGLGGDYEQYF; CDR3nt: TGCAGCGTTACGGGCCTCGGGGGTGATTACGAGCAGTACTTC
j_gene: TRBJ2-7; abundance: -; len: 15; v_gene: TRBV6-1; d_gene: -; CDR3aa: CASRFPGRSSYEQYF; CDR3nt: TGTGCCAGCAGGTTCCCTGGCCGAAGCTCCTACGAGCAGTACTTC
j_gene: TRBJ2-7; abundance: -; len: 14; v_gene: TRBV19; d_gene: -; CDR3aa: CASSIGGGSYEQYF; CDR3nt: TGTGCCAGTAGCATAGGGGGCGGGAGTTACGAGCAGTACTTC
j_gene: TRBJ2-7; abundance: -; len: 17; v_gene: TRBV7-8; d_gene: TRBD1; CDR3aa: CASSQNPVGTGEYEQYF; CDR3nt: TGTGCCAGCAGCCAGAACCCGGTGGGGACAGGGGAGTACGAGCAGTACTTC
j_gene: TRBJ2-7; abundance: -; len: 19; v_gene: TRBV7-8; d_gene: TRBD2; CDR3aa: CASSLSPSSGRAPVYEQYF; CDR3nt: TGTGCCAGCAGCTTAAGTCCTTCCAGCGGGAGGGCCCCCGTGTACGAGCAGTACTTC
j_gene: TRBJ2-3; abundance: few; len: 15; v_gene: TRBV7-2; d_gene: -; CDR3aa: CASSFRDSVTDTQYF; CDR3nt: TGTGCCAGCAGCTTCCGGGACTCCGTCACAGATACGCAGTATTTT
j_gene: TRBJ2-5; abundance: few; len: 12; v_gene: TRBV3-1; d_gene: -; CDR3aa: CASSQGEGYTYF; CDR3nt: TGTGCCAGCAGCCAAGGAGAAGGGTATACGTACTTC
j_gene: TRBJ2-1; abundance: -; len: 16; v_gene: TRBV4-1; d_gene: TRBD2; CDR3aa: CASSQGLAGGQETQFF; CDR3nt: TGCGCCAGCAGCCAAGGGCTAGCGGGAGGACAAGAGACCCAGTTCTTC
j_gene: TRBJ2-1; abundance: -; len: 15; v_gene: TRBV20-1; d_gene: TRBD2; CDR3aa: CSATDGDYDNNEQFF; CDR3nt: TGCAGTGCTACAGACGGGGACTATGACAACAATGAGCAGTTCTTC
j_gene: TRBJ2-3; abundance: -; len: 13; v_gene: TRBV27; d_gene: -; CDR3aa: CASSWASTDTQYF; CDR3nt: TGTGCCAGCAGTTGGGCTAGCACAGATACGCAGTATTTT
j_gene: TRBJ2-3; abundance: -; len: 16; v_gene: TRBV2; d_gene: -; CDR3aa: CASSELGAGFMDTQYF; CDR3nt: TGTGCCAGCAGTGAATTAGGTGCGGGCTTTATGGATACGCAGTATTTT
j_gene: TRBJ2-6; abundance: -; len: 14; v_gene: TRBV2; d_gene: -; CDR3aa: CAIAEASGANVLTF; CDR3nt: TGTGCCATCGCTGAGGCCTCTGGGGCCAACGTCCTGACTTTC
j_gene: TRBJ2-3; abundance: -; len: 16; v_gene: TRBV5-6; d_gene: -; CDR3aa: CASSVRQNWGTDTQYF; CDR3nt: TGTGCCAGCAGCGTGCGACAGAATTGGGGCACAGATACGCAGTATTTT
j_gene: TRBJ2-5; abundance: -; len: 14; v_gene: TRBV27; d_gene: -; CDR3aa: CASRSHGGQETQYF; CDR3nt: TGTGCCAGCAGATCTCATGGGGGACAAGAGACCCAGTACTTC
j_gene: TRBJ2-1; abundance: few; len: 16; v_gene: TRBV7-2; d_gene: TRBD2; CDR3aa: CASSLSGILSYNEQFF; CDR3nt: TGTGCCAGCAGCCTTAGCGGGATCCTTTCCTACAATGAGCAGTTCTTC